One and the same sample provided the 12 T cell receptor beta chains below, sequenced in a study of shared clonotypes between healthy human individuals. This table comes from immunoSEQ multiplex PCR, and its TCRdb copy is limited to in-frame clones, with some not included. The sample has 1.5 million to 2.5 million clones, just under 95% seen once. Terminally differentiated effector memory CD45RA+ cells were excluded from the naive CD8 cells, which were CD45RO-negative and positively selected for CCR7. The sequenced sample was naive CD8+ T cells sorted from blood. These TCRs come from a man younger than 30 in good health.

This clone was seen a single time. The V gene is TRBV30, the J gene TRBJ2-1, with TRBD2 matching over 8 bases. V shed 0 bases and J 10 bases; nucleotides not matched to a gene: 5. This CDR3 is built from 13 residues. The germline V gene encodes CDR1 GTSNPN and CDR2 SVGIG (reference sequence). In DNA form, the CDR3 reads TGTGCCTGGAGTGTAGTGGGCGGGGGGGAGCAGTTCTTC. Amino acid sequence: CAWSVVGGGEQFF. The full variable domain, rest sourced from reference TRBV30 and TRBJ2-1, is SQTIHQWPATLVQPVGSPLSLECTVEGTSNPNLYWYRQAAGRGLQLLFYSVGIGQISSEVPQNLSASRPQDRQFILSSKKLLLSDSGFYLCAWSVVGGGEQFFGPGTRLTVL.

As regards this clone: Within the sample, other DNA sequences also encode this same CDR3. CDR3 sequence: CASSEATVYGYTF. For the CDR3, the DNA is TGTGCCAGCAGTGAAGCGACCGTTTATGGCTACACCTTC. This rearrangement joins TRBV6-1 to TRBJ1-2, with D hard to call. V lost 0 bases to trimming and J lost 5 bases, with 7 bases between them. Germline V gives CDR1 MNHNS, CDR2 SASEGT. CDR3 length: 13 residues.

The chain joins TRBV7-9 to TRBJ1-1; TRBD1 agrees at 9 bases. CDR1 is SEHNR and CDR2 is FQNEAQ in the germline V gene (reference sequence). J was trimmed by 5 bases and V by 4 bases; bases with no gene match: 8. The CDR3 sequence is 15 residues long. CDR3 in amino acids: CASSSLTGGWTEAFF. For the CDR3, the DNA is TGTGCCAGCAGCTCCCTGACAGGGGGGTGGACTGAAGCTTTCTTT.

The chain recombines TRBV4-1 with TRBJ2-7; D call uncertain. CDR3 length: 15 amino acids. The germline V gene encodes CDR1 MGHRA and CDR2 YSYEKL. The V end lost 2 bases, the J end lost 0 bases, and 11 bases lay between the germline ends. The CDR3 DNA reads TGCGCCAGCAGCCAAAAGCAATCTCTCTCCTACGAGCAGTACTTC. It specifies CASSQKQSLSYEQYF.

The genes are TRBV27 and TRBJ2-3; 9 bases line up with TRBD1. This CDR3 has 15 residues. Germline loops: CDR1 MNHEY, CDR2 SMNVEV (reference sequence). V lost 3 bases, J lost 3 bases, and 4 bases stayed unmatched. The CDR3 DNA sequence: TGTGCCAGCAGTTTCACAGGGGGCCCTACAGATACGCAGTATTTT. As protein: CASSFTGGPTDTQYF.

Concerning this clone itself: Other DNA sequences within the sample encode an identical CDR3. The V and J genes are TRBV6-5 and TRBJ2-7; D remains ambiguous. The length of the CDR3 is 12 residues. Trimming pared 2 bases from V and 3 bases from J, leaving 5 bases between. Per germline, CDR1 MNHEY and CDR2 SVGAGI. This CDR3 reads CASSYPGYEQYF. The CDR3 bases are TGTGCCAGCAGTTACCCAGGCTACGAGCAGTACTTC.

This chain joins TRBV27 and TRBJ1-2; D is uncertain. V was shortened by 5 bases and J by 0 bases, with 16 bases between the two germline ends. This CDR3 has 16 residues. Looked up from germline, CDR1 is MNHEY and CDR2 is SMNVEV (reference sequence). Here the CDR3 DNA reads TGTGCCAGCAGTCCCGAAGCACAAGATCCTAACTATGGCTACACCTTC. Amino acids: CASSPEAQDPNYGYTF.

The chain recombines TRBV7-9 with TRBJ1-1, with TRBD1 identical over 8 bases. Trimming took 1 base from V and 1 from J; bases not matched to a gene: 8. Germline lookup yields CDR1 SEHNR and CDR2 FQNEAQ (reference sequence). The CDR3 is 17 residues long. The DNA of the CDR3 is TGTGCCAGCAGCTTAGTGGGTTTCGGACAGGGGAACACTGAAGCTTTCTTT. Translation: CASSLVGFGQGNTEAFF.

This rearrangement joins TRBV21-1 to TRBJ2-5; TRBD1, as called in the table, went unchecked against the DNA. TRBV21-1 is a known pseudogene. The CDR3 extends over 12 amino acids. The CDR3 DNA reads as TGTGCCAGCAGCAAATGTGGGCAGACCCAGTACTTC. Its translation: CASSKCGQTQYF.

This chain links TRBV11-2 with TRBJ2-7; 9 nucleotides line up with TRBD1. Germline CDR1 reads SGHAT; CDR2 reads FQNNGV. The CDR3 contains 13 residues. After removal of 5 bases from V and 5 bases from J, the junction contained 4 bases not matched to a gene. The CDR3 reads CASSRTGGHEQYF. The CDR3 nucleotides are TGTGCCAGCAGCCGAACAGGGGGCCACGAGCAGTACTTC.

The rearrangement uses TRBV7-9 and TRBJ2-2; 11 positions agree with TRBD2. J lost 5 bases, V lost 6 bases, and 8 bases had no gene match. Germline assignment: CDR1 SEHNR and CDR2 FQNEAQ (reference sequence). The CDR3 covers 16 residues. The CDR3: CASSGITSGGTGELFF. In DNA, the CDR3 is TGTGCCAGCAGTGGGATTACTAGCGGGGGAACCGGGGAGCTGTTTTTT.

The chain employs TRBV6-1 and TRBJ2-7; 10 bases line up with TRBD2. Germline V CDR1 and CDR2: MNHNS, SASEGT. Unmatched junction bases numbered 10, after V lost 6 bases and J lost 2 bases. The CDR3 spans 16 residues. The CDR3 sequence is CASREPTSGLTYEQYF. For the CDR3, the DNA is TGTGCCAGCAGGGAACCGACTAGCGGGTTAACCTACGAGCAGTACTTC.